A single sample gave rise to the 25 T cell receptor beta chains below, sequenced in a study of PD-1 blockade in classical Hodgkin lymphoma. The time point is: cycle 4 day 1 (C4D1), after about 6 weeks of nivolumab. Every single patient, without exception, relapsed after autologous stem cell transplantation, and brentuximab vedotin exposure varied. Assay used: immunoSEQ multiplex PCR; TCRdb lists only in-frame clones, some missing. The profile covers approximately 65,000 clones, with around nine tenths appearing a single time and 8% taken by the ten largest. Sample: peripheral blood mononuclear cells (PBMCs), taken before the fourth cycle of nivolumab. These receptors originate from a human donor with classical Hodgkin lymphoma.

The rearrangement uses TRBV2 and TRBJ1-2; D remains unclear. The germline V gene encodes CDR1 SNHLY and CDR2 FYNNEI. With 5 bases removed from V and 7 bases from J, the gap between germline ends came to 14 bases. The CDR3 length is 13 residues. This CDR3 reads CASSSPMGTGYTF. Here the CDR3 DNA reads TGTGCCAGCAGTTCCCCCATGGGTACTGGCTACACCTTC.

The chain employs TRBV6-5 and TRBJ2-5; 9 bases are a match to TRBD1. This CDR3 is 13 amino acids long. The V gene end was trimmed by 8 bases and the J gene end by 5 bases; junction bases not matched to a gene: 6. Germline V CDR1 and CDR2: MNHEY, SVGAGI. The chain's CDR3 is CASGQGFRETQYF. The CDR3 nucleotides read TGTGCCAGCGGACAGGGGTTCAGGGAGACCCAGTACTTC.

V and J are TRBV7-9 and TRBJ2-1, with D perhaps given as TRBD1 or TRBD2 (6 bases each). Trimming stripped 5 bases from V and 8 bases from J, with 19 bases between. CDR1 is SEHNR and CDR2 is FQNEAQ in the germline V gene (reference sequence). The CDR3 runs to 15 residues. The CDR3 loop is CASSLRGWGQYEQFF. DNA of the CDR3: TGTGCCAGCAGCCTGCGGGGATGGGGACAATATGAGCAGTTCTTC.

The CDR3 here is CATSRDFWPWTKNTGELFF. The CDR3, as DNA: TGTGCCACCAGCAGAGATTTTTGGCCCTGGACAAAGAACACCGGGGAGCTGTTTTTT. The chain is built from TRBV15 and TRBJ2-2; a weak D match, TRBD1 (5 bases). Germline V lookup: CDR1 LNHNV, CDR2 YYDKDF (reference sequence). This CDR3 has 19 residues. Trimming pared 0 bases from V and 1 base from J, leaving 18 bases between.

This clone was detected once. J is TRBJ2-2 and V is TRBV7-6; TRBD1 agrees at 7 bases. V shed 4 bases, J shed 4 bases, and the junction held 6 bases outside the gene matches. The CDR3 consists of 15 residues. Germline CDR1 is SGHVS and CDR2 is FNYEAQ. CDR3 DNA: TGTGCCAGCAGCTCTCCGACAGGGTTCACCGGGGAGCTGTTTTTT. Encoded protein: CASSSPTGFTGELFF.

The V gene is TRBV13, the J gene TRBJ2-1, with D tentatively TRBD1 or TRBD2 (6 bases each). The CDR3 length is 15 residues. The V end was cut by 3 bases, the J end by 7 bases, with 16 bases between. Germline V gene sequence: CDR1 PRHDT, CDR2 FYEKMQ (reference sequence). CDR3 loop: CASSFRKGGLNEQFF. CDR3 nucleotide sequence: TGTGCCAGCAGCTTTAGGAAGGGGGGTTTGAATGAGCAGTTCTTC. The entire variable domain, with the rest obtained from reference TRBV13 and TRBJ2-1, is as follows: AAGVIQSPRHLIKEKRETATLKCYPIPRHDTVYWYQQGPGQDPQFLISFYEKMQSDKGSIPDRFSAQQFSDYHSELNMSSLELGDSALYFCASSFRKGGLNEQFFGPGTRLTVL.

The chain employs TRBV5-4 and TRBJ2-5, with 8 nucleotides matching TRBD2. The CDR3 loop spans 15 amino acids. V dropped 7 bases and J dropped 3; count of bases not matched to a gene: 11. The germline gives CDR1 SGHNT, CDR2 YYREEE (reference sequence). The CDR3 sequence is CASAQPGLGKETQYF. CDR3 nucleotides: TGTGCCAGCGCCCAACCGGGACTAGGCAAAGAGACCCAGTACTTC.

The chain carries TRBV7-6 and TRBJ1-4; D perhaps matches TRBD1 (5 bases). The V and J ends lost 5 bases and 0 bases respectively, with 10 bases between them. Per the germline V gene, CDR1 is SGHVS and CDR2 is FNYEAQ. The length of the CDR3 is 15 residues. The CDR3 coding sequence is TGTGCCAGCAGCCCAGGGCCTGCAACTAATGAAAAACTGTTTTTT. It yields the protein CASSPGPATNEKLFF.

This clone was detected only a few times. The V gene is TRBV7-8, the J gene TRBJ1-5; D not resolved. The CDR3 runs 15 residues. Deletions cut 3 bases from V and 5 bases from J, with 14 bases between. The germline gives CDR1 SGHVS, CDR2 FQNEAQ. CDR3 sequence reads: CASSFGRTGDQPQHF. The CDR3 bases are TGTGCCAGCAGCTTTGGCAGGACCGGCGATCAGCCCCAGCATTTT.

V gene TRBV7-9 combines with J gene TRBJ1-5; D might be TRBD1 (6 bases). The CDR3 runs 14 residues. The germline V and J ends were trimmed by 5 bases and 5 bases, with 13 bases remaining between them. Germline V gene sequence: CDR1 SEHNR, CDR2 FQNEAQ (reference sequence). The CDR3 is CASSEQGFDQPQHF. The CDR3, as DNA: TGTGCCAGCAGCGAACAGGGTTTCGATCAGCCCCAGCATTTT.

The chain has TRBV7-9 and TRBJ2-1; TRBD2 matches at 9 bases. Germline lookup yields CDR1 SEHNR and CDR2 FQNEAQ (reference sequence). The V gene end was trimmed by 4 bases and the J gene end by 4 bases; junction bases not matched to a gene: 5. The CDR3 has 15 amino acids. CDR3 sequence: CASSSGLALYNEQFF. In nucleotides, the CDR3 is TGTGCCAGCAGCTCCGGACTAGCGTTGTACAATGAGCAGTTCTTC.

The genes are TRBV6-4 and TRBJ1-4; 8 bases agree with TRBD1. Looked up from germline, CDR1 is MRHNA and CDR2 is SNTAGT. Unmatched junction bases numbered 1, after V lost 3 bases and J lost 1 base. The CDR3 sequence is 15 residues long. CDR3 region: CASSETGGTNEKLFF. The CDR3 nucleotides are TGTGCCAGCAGTGAAACAGGGGGAACTAATGAAAAACTGTTTTTT.

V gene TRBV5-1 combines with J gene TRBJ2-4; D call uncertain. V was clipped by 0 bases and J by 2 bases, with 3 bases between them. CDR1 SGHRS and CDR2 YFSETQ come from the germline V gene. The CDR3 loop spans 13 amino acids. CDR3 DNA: TGCGCCAGCAGCTTGGGGCCCAAAAACATTCAGTACTTC. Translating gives CASSLGPKNIQYF.

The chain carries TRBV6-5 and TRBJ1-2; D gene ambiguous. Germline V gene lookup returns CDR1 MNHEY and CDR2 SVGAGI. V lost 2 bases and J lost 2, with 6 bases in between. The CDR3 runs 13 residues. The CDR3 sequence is CASSYRPNYGYTF. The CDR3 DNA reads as TGTGCCAGCAGTTACCGCCCCAACTATGGCTACACCTTC.

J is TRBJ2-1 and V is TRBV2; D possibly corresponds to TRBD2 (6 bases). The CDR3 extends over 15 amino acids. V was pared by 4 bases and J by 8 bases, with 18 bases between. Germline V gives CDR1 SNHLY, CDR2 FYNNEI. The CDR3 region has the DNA TGTGCCAGCAGTGCGGGACTGAGAGCCGGGGATGAGCAGTTCTTC. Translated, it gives CASSAGLRAGDEQFF.

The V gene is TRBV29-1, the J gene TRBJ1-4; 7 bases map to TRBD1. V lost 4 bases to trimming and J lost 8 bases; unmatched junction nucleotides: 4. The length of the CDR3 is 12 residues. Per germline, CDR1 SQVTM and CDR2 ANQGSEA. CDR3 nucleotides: TGCAGCGTTGTTACAGGGGAGGAAAAACTGTTTTTT. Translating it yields CSVVTGEEKLFF.

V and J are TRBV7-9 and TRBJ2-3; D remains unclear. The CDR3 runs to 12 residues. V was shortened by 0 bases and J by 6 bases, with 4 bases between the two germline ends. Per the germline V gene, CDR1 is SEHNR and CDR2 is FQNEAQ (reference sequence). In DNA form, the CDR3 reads TGTGCCAGCAGCTTAGCGCTGGATACGCAGTATTTT. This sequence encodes CASSLALDTQYF.

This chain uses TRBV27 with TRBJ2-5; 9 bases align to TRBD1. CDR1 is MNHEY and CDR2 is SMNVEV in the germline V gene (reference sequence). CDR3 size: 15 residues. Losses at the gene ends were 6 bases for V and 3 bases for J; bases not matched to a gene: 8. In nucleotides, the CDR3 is TGTGCCAGCAGCTATTACAGGGGGCGGGAAGAGACCCAGTACTTC. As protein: CASSYYRGREETQYF.

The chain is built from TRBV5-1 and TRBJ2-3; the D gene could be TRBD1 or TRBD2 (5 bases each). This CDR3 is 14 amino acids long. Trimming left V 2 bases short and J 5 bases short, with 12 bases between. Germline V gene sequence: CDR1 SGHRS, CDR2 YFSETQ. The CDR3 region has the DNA TGCGCCAGCAGCTTAGCGAGGGGTGAAGATACGCAGTATTTT. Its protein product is CASSLARGEDTQYF.

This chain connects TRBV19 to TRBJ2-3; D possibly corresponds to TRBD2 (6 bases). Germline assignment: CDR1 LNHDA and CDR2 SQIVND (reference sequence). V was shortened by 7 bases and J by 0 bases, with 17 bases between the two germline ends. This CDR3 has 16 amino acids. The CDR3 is CASTFGGGPSTDTQYF. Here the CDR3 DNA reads TGTGCCAGTACCTTTGGGGGAGGACCTAGCACAGATACGCAGTATTTT.

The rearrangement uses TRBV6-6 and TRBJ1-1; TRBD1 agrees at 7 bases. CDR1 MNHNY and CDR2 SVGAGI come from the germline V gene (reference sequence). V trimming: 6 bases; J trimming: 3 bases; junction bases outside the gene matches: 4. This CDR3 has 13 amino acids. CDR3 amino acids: CASRSRGDTEAFF. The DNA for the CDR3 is TGTGCCAGCAGATCCAGGGGGGACACTGAAGCTTTCTTT.

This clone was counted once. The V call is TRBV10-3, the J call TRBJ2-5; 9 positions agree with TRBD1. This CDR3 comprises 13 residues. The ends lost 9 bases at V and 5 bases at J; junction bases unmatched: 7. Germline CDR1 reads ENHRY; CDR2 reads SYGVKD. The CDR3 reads CAITGGVGETQYF. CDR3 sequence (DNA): TGTGCCATTACAGGGGGCGTGGGGGAGACCCAGTACTTC.

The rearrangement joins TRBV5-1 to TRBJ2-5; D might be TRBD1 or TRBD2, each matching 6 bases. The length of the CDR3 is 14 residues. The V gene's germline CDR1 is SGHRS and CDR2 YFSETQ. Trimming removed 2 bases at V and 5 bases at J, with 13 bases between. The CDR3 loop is CASSLTGALETQYF. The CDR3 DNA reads TGCGCCAGCAGCTTAACGGGGGCCCTGGAGACCCAGTACTTC.

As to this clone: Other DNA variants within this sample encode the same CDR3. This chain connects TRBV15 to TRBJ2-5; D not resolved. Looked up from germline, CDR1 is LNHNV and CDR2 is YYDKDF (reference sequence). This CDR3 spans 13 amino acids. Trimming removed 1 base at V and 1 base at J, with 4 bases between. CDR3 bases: TGTGCCACCAGCAGAGGTCGCCAAGAGACCCAGTACTTC. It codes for CATSRGRQETQYF.

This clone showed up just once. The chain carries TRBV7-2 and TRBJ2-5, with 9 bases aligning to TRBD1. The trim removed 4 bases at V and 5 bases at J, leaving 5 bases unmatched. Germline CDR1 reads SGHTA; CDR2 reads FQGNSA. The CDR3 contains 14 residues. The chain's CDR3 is CASSSYRGQETQYF. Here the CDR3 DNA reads TGTGCCAGCAGCTCATACAGGGGGCAGGAGACCCAGTACTTC.